This T cell receptor beta chain was observed in a study of blood T cell repertoires in COVID-19. Study-wide background: Samples came from the United States, Italy and Spain, spanning acute and convalescent COVID-19. Sample material is recorded as cDNA or gDNA derived from T cells, B-cell-depleted T cells, or PBMCs.

Per the study methods: Estimated nucleated cell counts came from reference gene primer amplification. The assay was immunoSEQ multiplex PCR, and TCRdb's table has in-frame clones only and misses some. V, J and clone size are those of that table, while D and trimming were read from the DNA. The sample lists 150,000 or so clones, 85% to 90% occurring once. After removal of 5 bases from V and 12 bases from J, the junction contained 12 bases not matched to a gene. The CDR3 sequence is 14 residues long. Germline V gives CDR1 SEHNR, CDR2 FQNEAQ (reference sequence). Sample: peripheral blood. This TCR was recovered from a human donor in a cohort sampled during active COVID-19. The chain has TRBV7-9 and TRBJ2-1, with TRBD2 identical over 8 bases. CDR3 region: CASSHDSLSGGQFF. CDR3 in DNA: TGTGCCAGCAGCCATGACTCCCTCAGCGGGGGGCAGTTCTTC.